What follows are 2 T cell receptor beta chains derived from one specimen sequenced in a study of cytotoxic CD8 clonotypes in ibrutinib-treated CLL. Some clones are missing from TCRdb's copy, which holds only in-frame ones; the method was immunoSEQ multiplex PCR. The sample lists roughly 250,000 clones, less than 75% occurring once. The input for sequencing was PBMCs, taken after 24 months of ibrutinib treatment. The receptors stem from a human donor with chronic lymphocytic leukemia.

The V gene is TRBV19, the J gene TRBJ2-5, with D perhaps being TRBD1 or TRBD2 (6 bases each). CDR1 is LNHDA, CDR2 SQIVND, per germline (reference sequence). The CDR3 runs 12 residues. The germline V and J ends were trimmed by 6 bases and 5 bases, with 10 bases remaining between them. The CDR3 loop is CASSGGRETQYF. CDR3 bases: TGTGCCAGTAGCGGGGGCCGGGAGACCCAGTACTTC.

Comment on this clone: One junction end does not reproduce the germline sequence, and a read error may be involved. V usage is TRBV4-3 and J usage is TRBJ2-4; tentative D call: TRBD2 (5 bases). CDR1 and CDR2 from the germline V gene are LGHNA and YSLEER. The CDR3 covers 14 residues. CDR3 in DNA: TGCGCCAGCAGCGAGGGCGTTGCCAAAAACATTCAGTGCTTC. As protein: CASSEGVAKNIQCF.